These 18 T cell receptor beta chains were sequenced from one sample in a study of cytomegalovirus exposure and HLA in healthy donors. The PCR made use of 60 Vbeta and 13 Jbeta primers. This table comes from immunoSEQ multiplex PCR, and its TCRdb copy is limited to in-frame clones, with some not included. The profile shows some 150,000 clones, about 85% of them singletons. Sequenced sample: PBMCs. These receptors originate from a woman aged 18-29 years in good health and CMV-seronegative.

The chain is built from TRBV27 and TRBJ1-4; 8 bases are a match to TRBD1. This CDR3 has 17 amino acids. The J segment lost 11 bases and the V segment lost 2 bases, leaving 16 bases of the junction unmatched. CDR1 is MNHEY and CDR2 is SMNVEV in the germline V gene (reference sequence). CDR3 nucleotide sequence: TGTGCCAGCAGTTTAATGCCGGTCGGTTTAACAGGGGGGAAACTGTTTTTT. It is translated as CASSLMPVGLTGGKLFF.

The rearrangement joins TRBV9 to TRBJ1-2, with 8 bases that match TRBD1. V lost 2 bases and J lost 2; bases outside the gene matches: 11. This CDR3 has 17 residues. Germline loops: CDR1 SGDLS, CDR2 YYNGEE. CDR3 coding DNA: TGTGCCAGCAGCGTCAGCGGGGACAGGCCCCTCAACTATGGCTACACCTTC. Amino acids: CASSVSGDRPLNYGYTF.

This clone came up many times. V gene TRBV4-1 combines with J gene TRBJ1-1, with D tentatively TRBD1 (5 bases). The CDR3 runs to 14 residues. Germline loops: CDR1 MGHRA, CDR2 YSYEKL. V was clipped by 6 bases and J by 5 bases, with 16 bases between them. CDR3 in amino acids: CASRGTLRGTEAFF. The DNA of the CDR3 is TGCGCCAGCAGGGGCACCTTAAGGGGAACTGAAGCTTTCTTT.

This clone was observed a single time. This chain uses TRBV4-1 with TRBJ2-7, with a possible D match to TRBD2 (5 bases). V dropped 1 base and J dropped 0 bases, with 10 bases sitting between them. Germline lookup yields CDR1 MGHRA and CDR2 YSYEKL. This CDR3 has 15 residues. CDR3 DNA sequence: TGCGCCAGCAGCCAAGGGACTGCGAGCTCCTACGAGCAGTACTTC. It yields the protein CASSQGTASSYEQYF.

The chain couples TRBV19 to TRBJ1-4; 8 bases align to TRBD1. J was trimmed by 3 bases and V by 8 bases; bases with no gene match: 8. The CDR3 extends over 15 amino acids. Germline V gene data show CDR1 as LNHDA and CDR2 as SQIVND (reference sequence). The CDR3 nucleotides are TGTGCCAGTTTACAGGGGGAGTCGGCTAATGAAAAACTGTTTTTT. It yields the protein CASLQGESANEKLFF.

CDR3 nucleotides: TGTGCCAGCAGTCTAGGGGCTGGCGGGAGGCTGGAGACCCAGTACTTC. Translation: CASSLGAGGRLETQYF. The rearrangement links TRBV7-2 to TRBJ2-5; 8 nucleotides align to TRBD2. From germline, CDR1 is SGHTA and CDR2 FQGNSA. V shed 6 bases, J shed 5 bases, and the junction held 14 bases outside the gene matches. There are 16 residues in the CDR3.

The V call is TRBV7-8, the J call TRBJ1-1; the D is unclear. V lost 2 bases, J lost 1 base, and 8 bases lay in between. CDR3 length equals 14 residues. Germline assignment: CDR1 SGHVS and CDR2 FQNEAQ. The CDR3, as DNA: TGTGCCAGCAGCTTACGAGGGTCGAACACTGAAGCTTTCTTT. Its protein product is CASSLRGSNTEAFF.

This clone was recorded a few times. The J gene is TRBJ1-5, the V gene TRBV7-8; no reliable D call. V was pared by 1 base and J by 5 bases, with 12 bases between. Germline values: CDR1 SGHVS, CDR2 FQNEAQ. The CDR3 extends over 15 amino acids. Here the CDR3 DNA reads TGTGCCAGCAGCTTAGGTACAGCCCGGCATCAGCCCCAGCATTTT. Translation: CASSLGTARHQPQHF.

The DNA of the CDR3 is TGTGCCAGCTCACGGGATAGGGGTGGCTACACCTTC. It yields the protein CASSRDRGGYTF. The J gene is TRBJ1-2, the V gene TRBV18; possible D gene TRBD1, 5 bases. The CDR3 covers 12 residues. Germline V lookup: CDR1 KGHSH, CDR2 LQKENI. The V end was cut by 4 bases, the J end by 7 bases, with 10 bases between.

The V call is TRBV6-1, the J call TRBJ1-2; 8 bases match TRBD1. CDR1 and CDR2 from the germline V gene are MNHNS and SASEGT. The CDR3 runs to 17 residues. V lost 4 bases and J lost 4; bases outside the gene matches: 14. CDR3 sequence reads: CASSGLGQGDFSYGYTF. The DNA of the CDR3 is TGTGCCAGCAGTGGGCTCGGACAGGGCGACTTTTCCTATGGCTACACCTTC.

V and J are TRBV10-3 and TRBJ2-1, with D possibly TRBD2 on 6 matching bases. The ends were cut back, 2 bases at V and 6 bases at J, with 17 bases in the middle. This CDR3 comprises 16 residues. Germline assignment: CDR1 ENHRY and CDR2 SYGVKD. The CDR3 here is CAISEPRRGIANEQFF. CDR3 bases: TGTGCCATCAGTGAGCCCCGACGGGGGATAGCCAATGAGCAGTTCTTC.

The V gene is TRBV5-1, the J gene TRBJ2-3, with 7 bases matching TRBD1. This CDR3 has 16 residues. V lost 4 bases, J lost 2 bases, and 10 bases stayed unmatched. Germline CDR1 SGHRS, CDR2 YFSETQ. CDR3 sequence: CASSRSRTGYTDTQYF. CDR3 DNA sequence: TGCGCCAGCAGCCGCTCCCGGACAGGTTACACAGATACGCAGTATTTT.

The CDR3 sequence: CSVDAQGAHGYTF. In nucleotides, the CDR3 is TGCAGCGTTGATGCACAGGGGGCACATGGCTACACCTTC. This chain joins TRBV29-1 and TRBJ1-2; 9 bases match TRBD1. Germline CDR1 is SQVTM and CDR2 is ANQGSEA. V lost 3 bases to trimming and J lost 6 bases; unmatched junction nucleotides: 5. There are 13 residues in the CDR3.

Only a few counts were recorded for this clone. CDR3 nucleotides: TGTGCCAGCAGCGACCGGGTGAGCGGAAACACCTTC. Translating gives CASSDRVSGNTF. The V call is TRBV5-4, the J call TRBJ1-2; the D is unclear. The germline CDR1 and CDR2 sequences are SGHNT and YYREEE (reference sequence). The CDR3 is 12 amino acids. Deletions cut 4 bases from V and 12 bases from J, with 16 bases between.

The rearrangement links TRBV5-1 to TRBJ2-2; a possible D gene is TRBD1 (6 bases). The CDR3 totals 15 residues. Germline V gives CDR1 SGHRS, CDR2 YFSETQ. V was cut by 0 bases and J by 5 bases, with 11 bases left in between. The CDR3, as DNA: TGCGCCAGCAGCTTGGAAAACAGGGAAACCGGGGAGCTGTTTTTT. Encoded protein: CASSLENRETGELFF.

This clone appeared a single time. The rearrangement uses TRBV28 and TRBJ2-7, with TRBD2 matching 14 bases. The trim removed 5 bases at V and 3 bases at J, leaving 12 bases unmatched. The CDR3 has 18 amino acids. Per germline, CDR1 MDHEN and CDR2 SYDVKM. The CDR3 region has the DNA TGTGCCAGCAGTCAGACAGGGGGGACTAGCGGGAGTTTCTACGAGCAGTACTTC. Protein: CASSQTGGTSGSFYEQYF.

This sequence joins TRBV30 and TRBJ1-5; unclear D gene. Trimming removed 3 bases from V and 9 bases from J, with 12 bases in between. Germline V gene lookup returns CDR1 GTSNPN and CDR2 SVGIG (reference sequence). CDR3 length equals 12 residues. The CDR3 coding sequence is TGTGCCTGGAGGGGATCCGGAGGGCCCCAGCATTTT. Its protein product is CAWRGSGGPQHF.

The chain combines TRBV10-3 with TRBJ2-7; 8 bases fit TRBD1. Germline V gene data show CDR1 as ENHRY and CDR2 as SYGVKD. The J segment lost 4 bases and the V segment lost 8 bases, leaving 4 bases of the junction unmatched. The length of the CDR3 is 12 residues. Written as DNA, the CDR3 is TGTGCCATCCAGGGGGCAAGTTACGAGCAGTACTTC. Protein product: CAIQGASYEQYF.